Listed below are T cell receptor beta chains from one sample, sequenced in a study of blood T cell repertoires in COVID-19. Sequenced by immunoSEQ multiplex PCR; TCRdb stores in-frame clones only, minus some. The sample holds approximately 490,000 clones; approximately 86% are singletons and the top ten take just over 8%. The sequenced material came from PBMCs or T cells enriched from blood (not recorded which). The source of these receptors is a woman in her sixties who had recovered from COVID-19. CDR3s include the opening cysteine and the closing phenylalanine or tryptophan. Fields, in order: J gene, V gene, D gene, clone size, CDR3 DNA, CDR3 protein. The D gene is left open where the match is weak. For some rows the clone size is stated as once, few or many, or as a class when expanded; others skip it.

TRBJ1-1 | TRBV5-4 | TRBD1 | . | TGTGCCAGCGGGACAGTCGACACTGAAGCTTTCTTT | CASGTVDTEAFF
TRBJ2-5 | TRBV19 | . | . | TGTGCCAGTAGTATATGGACAGCTACCCAAGAGACCCAGTACTTC | CASSIWTATQETQYF
TRBJ1-4 | TRBV2 | . | . | TGTGCCAGCAGTGAAATCGGTCAGGGGAATGAAAAACTGTTTTTT | CASSEIGQGNEKLFF
TRBJ1-4 | TRBV18 | TRBD1 | . | TGTGCCAGCTCACGACAGGGGGAAATTGAAAAACTGTTTTTT | CASSRQGEIEKLFF
TRBJ1-3 | TRBV30 | . | . | TGTGCCTGCGGACCCGGGGGGCCTGGAAACACCATATATTTT | CACGPGGPGNTIYF
TRBJ2-4 | TRBV6-5 | . | . | TGTGCCAGCAGTTCCACCTTGAGCAGGGCTCAAAACATTCAGTACTTC | CASSSTLSRAQNIQYF
TRBJ1-2 | TRBV12-3/TRBV12-4 | . | . | TGTGCCAGCACTACGGGCTATGGCTACACCTTC | CASTTGYGYTF
TRBJ1-5 | TRBV29-1 | TRBD1 | once | TGCAGCGTTGGACAGGGTCTCAATCAGCCCCAGCATTTT | CSVGQGLNQPQHF
TRBJ2-4 | TRBV4-1 | TRBD1 | . | TGCGCCAGCAGCCAAAGGGGGCTAGCCAAAAACATTCAGTACTTC | CASSQRGLAKNIQYF
TRBJ1-1 | TRBV27 | TRBD1 | . | TGTGCCAGCAGGGGGACAGGTTCCAACACTGAAGCTTTCTTT | CASRGTGSNTEAFF
TRBJ2-5 | TRBV2 | . | . | TGTGCCAGCAGGGGGACACCTGCCCGAGAGACCCAGTACTTC | CASRGTPARETQYF
TRBJ2-2 | TRBV6-5 | TRBD2 | . | TGTGCCAGCAGTCACTCTAGCGGGGGTAGGGAGCTGTTTTTT | CASSHSSGGRELFF
TRBJ2-5 | TRBV24-1 | . | . | TGTGCCACCAGTGATCCCGCCGGGAGCCAAGAGACCCAGTACTTC | CATSDPAGSQETQYF
TRBJ1-2 | TRBV11-2 | . | . | TGTGCCAGCAGCTCGGGACTTCTCTTAGAACATACCTATGGCTACACCTTC | CASSSGLLLEHTYGYTF
TRBJ1-5 | TRBV27 | . | . | TGTGCCAGCAGTTGCGTACCCGGACAGAATCAGCCCCAGCATTTT | CASSCVPGQNQPQHF
TRBJ1-6 | TRBV30 | . | once | TGTGCCTGGAGTGAACAGGGAAATTCACCCCTCCACTTT | CAWSEQGNSPLHF
TRBJ2-1 | TRBV2 | TRBD1 | . | TGTGCCAGTAACAGGGGTGGCTATGAGCAGTTCTTC | CASNRGGYEQFF
TRBJ2-2 | TRBV6-5 | . | . | TGTGCCAGCAAGCAGGTCCCTCCGAACACCGGGGAGTTGTTTTTT | CASKQVPPNTGELFF
TRBJ1-5 | TRBV6-5 | . | . | TGTGCCAGCAGGCGGCGACAGGTAAATCAGCCCCAGCATTTT | CASRRRQVNQPQHF
TRBJ2-3 | TRBV29-1 | . | . | TGCAGCGTTGCCGTAGACAGCTCAGATACGCAGTATTTT | CSVAVDSSDTQYF
TRBJ1-2 | TRBV5-1 | . | . | TGCGCCAGCAGCTTGGAACGGGCAGGGCTCCCACTCAACTATGGCTACACCTTC | CASSLERAGLPLNYGYTF
TRBJ2-5 | TRBV6-5 | . | . | TGTGCCAGCAGACAGGACCAAGAGACCCAGTACTTC | CASRQDQETQYF
TRBJ1-2 | TRBV13 | TRBD1 | . | TGTGCCAGCAGCTTCACAGGGGACAATGGCTACACCTTC | CASSFTGDNGYTF
TRBJ2-3 | TRBV3-1/TRBV3-2 | TRBD2 | . | TGTGCCAGCAGCCAGTGGCAAGCGGGGGATTCAGATACGCAGTATTTT | CASSQWQAGDSDTQYF
TRBJ2-1 | TRBV27 | . | . | TGTGCCAGCAGTTGGGGACTTGAGCAGTTCTTC | CASSWGLEQFF
TRBJ1-1 | TRBV3-1/TRBV3-2 | . | . | TGTGCCAGCAGCCCTACGGGGGGGGGAAGGACTGAAGCTTTCTTT | CASSPTGGGRTEAFF
TRBJ2-1 | TRBV4-1 | TRBD2 | . | TGCGCCAGCAGCCCGAGTGGACGGGGGGGTTACAATGAGCAGTTCTTC | CASSPSGRGGYNEQFF
TRBJ1-3 | TRBV10-3 | . | . | TGTGCCATCAGTGGAGGGACTGGAAACACCATATATTTT | CAISGGTGNTIYF
TRBJ2-1 | TRBV2 | TRBD2 | . | TGTGCCAGCAGTGAACGCGAGACTAGCGGGGGGGCGTGGCAGTTCTTC | CASSERETSGGAWQFF
TRBJ1-3 | TRBV2 | . | . | TGTGCCAGCCCCCGGGGTGTGGTAAACTCTGGAAACACCATATATTTT | CASPRGVVNSGNTIYF
TRBJ1-6 | TRBV19 | . | . | TGTGCCAGTAGTATCGTACAGGATAATTCACCCCTCCACTTT | CASSIVQDNSPLHF
TRBJ2-3 | TRBV6-2/TRBV6-3 | TRBD2 | . | TGTGCCAGCAGTTCGCTAGCGGGGGGGTCAGATACGCAGTATTTT | CASSSLAGGSDTQYF
TRBJ1-1 | TRBV12-5 | . | . | TGTGCTAGTGGTTTGATGCCCGACGGGAGCCCGAAAGTAGAGGAAGCTTTCTTT | CASGLMPDGSPKVEEAFF
TRBJ2-3 | TRBV27 | . | . | . | CASSSSIGRRGTDTQYF
TRBJ2-6 | TRBV4-1 | . | . | TGCGCCAGCAGCCTTGGGGGGTCTGGGGCCAACGTCCTGACTTTC | CASSLGGSGANVLTF
TRBJ1-1 | TRBV7-9 | TRBD1 | . | TGTGCCAGCAGCTTAGCTGGGACAGGGAGGGGGAACACTGAAGCTTTCTTT | CASSLAGTGRGNTEAFF
TRBJ1-4 | TRBV12-3/TRBV12-4 | . | . | TGTGCCAGCTCTTTCGGGGTTGGAGAAAAACTGTTTTTT | CASSFGVGEKLFF
TRBJ2-2 | TRBV27 | . | . | TGTGCCAGCAGTTTCTCCGGGGAGCTGTTTTTT | CASSFSGELFF
TRBJ1-2 | TRBV2 | . | . | TGTGCCAGCCAGAGGGGAGGGTGGTTTAGGTTTGACTATGGCTACACCTTC | CASQRGGWFRFDYGYTF
TRBJ1-2 | TRBV5-6 | . | . | TGTGCCAGCAGCTTGACCGGACAGTATGGCTACACCTTC | CASSLTGQYGYTF
TRBJ2-1 | TRBV5-1 | TRBD2 | . | TGCGCCAGCCGCCTCCCGGGACTAGCGACGAATGAGCAGTTCTTC | CASRLPGLATNEQFF
TRBJ2-5 | TRBV27 | . | . | TGTGCCAGCAGTTTAATCAACAGGGGGGGAAAAGAGACCCAGTACTTC | CASSLINRGGKETQYF
TRBJ1-5 | TRBV19 | TRBD1 | . | TGTGCCAGTAGTTTCATGGGACAGGGAGATCAGCCCCAGCATTTT | CASSFMGQGDQPQHF
TRBJ1-1 | TRBV7-2 | . | once | TGTGCCAGCAGACGAGACACTTTGAACACTGAAGCTTTCTTT | CASRRDTLNTEAFF
TRBJ2-1 | TRBV29-1 | TRBD2 | . | TGCAGCGTTCAGCGGGGGGGCATGAATGAGCAGTTCTTC | CSVQRGGMNEQFF
TRBJ2-3 | TRBV5-6 | . | . | TGTGCCAGCAGTTCACGTCAGGGAAGCACAGATACGCAGTATTTT | CASSSRQGSTDTQYF
TRBJ2-1 | TRBV9 | . | . | TGTGCCAGCAGCCCCCAGAGCGAGACCGAGCAGTTCTTC | CASSPQSETEQFF
TRBJ2-7 | TRBV7-9 | . | . | TGTGCCAGCAGCCGAGGAGGGTTCTACGAGCAGTACTTC | CASSRGGFYEQYF
TRBJ1-2 | TRBV30 | . | . | TGTGCCTGGAGGCCTCGTTGGAGCTATGGCTACACCTTC | CAWRPRWSYGYTF